These T cell receptor beta chains were read from a single sample in a study of control samples from healthy donors and cancer patients. The protocol was immunoSEQ multiplex PCR, while the TCRdb copy is restricted to in-frame clones and leaves out a portion. Of some 70,000 clones in the sample, under 85% are singletons; the top ten hold more than 15%. The sample taken for sequencing was blood. Every receptor here comes from a man in his 60s in good health. Both conserved end residues are part of each CDR3. D genes are given only for firm matches. The size field is filled for only some rows; it gives once, few, many or a size class.

clone_size: -
v_call: TRBV6-5
j_call: TRBJ2-1
d_call: -
cdr3_aa: CASSYRGNSYNEQFF
cdr3_nt: TGTGCCAGCAGTTACCGCGGAAACTCCTACAATGAGCAGTTCTTC

clone_size: -
v_call: TRBV5-4
j_call: TRBJ2-3
d_call: TRBD2
cdr3_aa: CASSLAATSIGDTQYF
cdr3_nt: TGTGCCAGCAGCTTGGCCGCGACTAGCATAGGAGATACGCAGTATTTT

clone_size: -
v_call: TRBV10-2
j_call: TRBJ2-7
d_call: -
cdr3_aa: CASRPGGPEQYF
cdr3_nt: TGCGCCAGCAGGCCTGGTGGGCCCGAGCAGTACTTC

clone_size: -
v_call: TRBV5-4
j_call: TRBJ1-3
d_call: -
cdr3_aa: CASSLYGDPTGNTIYF
cdr3_nt: TGTGCCAGCAGCCTCTATGGGGACCCTACTGGAAACACCATATATTTT

clone_size: -
v_call: TRBV6-6
j_call: TRBJ2-7
d_call: TRBD2
cdr3_aa: CASSYSIAGGVREQYF
cdr3_nt: TGTGCCAGCAGTTACTCAATAGCGGGAGGGGTCCGGGAGCAGTACTTC

clone_size: -
v_call: TRBV9
j_call: TRBJ2-1
d_call: -
cdr3_aa: CASSAWGETYNEQFF
cdr3_nt: TGTGCCAGCAGCGCCTGGGGGGAGACCTACAATGAGCAGTTCTTC

clone_size: -
v_call: TRBV4-1
j_call: TRBJ2-1
d_call: TRBD2
cdr3_aa: CASSQGLAGGPYNEQFF
cdr3_nt: TGCGCCAGCAGCCAGGGTCTAGCGGGAGGGCCATACAATGAGCAGTTCTTC

clone_size: -
v_call: TRBV30
j_call: TRBJ2-2
d_call: -
cdr3_aa: CAWIPGTHSLTNTGELFF
cdr3_nt: TGTGCCTGGATCCCAGGGACACACTCCTTAACGAACACCGGGGAGCTGTTTTTT

clone_size: once
v_call: TRBV9
j_call: TRBJ2-2
d_call: TRBD2
cdr3_aa: CASSAPGLAGDLGELFF
cdr3_nt: TGTGCCAGCAGCGCCCCGGGACTAGCGGGAGATCTCGGGGAGCTGTTTTTT

clone_size: -
v_call: TRBV6-2/TRBV6-3
j_call: TRBJ2-1
d_call: -
cdr3_aa: CASSYVREQFF
cdr3_nt: TGTGCCAGCAGTTACGTCAGGGAGCAGTTCTTC

clone_size: -
v_call: TRBV24-1
j_call: TRBJ1-2
d_call: -
cdr3_aa: CATSDGDYGYTF
cdr3_nt: TGTGCCACCAGTGATGGAGACTATGGCTACACCTTC

clone_size: -
v_call: TRBV2
j_call: TRBJ2-1
d_call: -
cdr3_aa: CASSLGRDNEQFF
cdr3_nt: TGTGCCAGCAGCCTAGGGCGAGACAATGAGCAGTTCTTC

clone_size: -
v_call: TRBV9
j_call: TRBJ2-2
d_call: TRBD2
cdr3_aa: CASSVDIAGANTGELFF
cdr3_nt: TGTGCCAGCAGCGTAGATATAGCGGGAGCGAACACCGGGGAGCTGTTTTTT

clone_size: -
v_call: TRBV9
j_call: TRBJ1-1
d_call: -
cdr3_aa: CASSPQQGLEAFF
cdr3_nt: TGTGCCAGCAGCCCCCAACAGGGACTTGAAGCTTTCTTT

clone_size: -
v_call: TRBV5-6
j_call: TRBJ2-7
d_call: -
cdr3_aa: CASSGPATYEQYF
cdr3_nt: TGTGCCAGCAGCGGGCCAGCCACCTACGAGCAGTACTTC

clone_size: -
v_call: TRBV14
j_call: TRBJ2-7
d_call: TRBD2
cdr3_aa: CASSPRDYDEQYF
cdr3_nt: TGTGCCAGCAGCCCCCGGGACTACGACGAGCAGTACTTC

clone_size: -
v_call: TRBV4-3
j_call: TRBJ1-1
d_call: -
cdr3_aa: CASSQVTGEAFF
cdr3_nt: TGCGCCAGCAGCCAAGTAACGGGTGAAGCTTTCTTT

clone_size: once
v_call: TRBV6-4
j_call: TRBJ2-3
d_call: TRBD2
cdr3_aa: CASNDSAGGPTDTQYF
cdr3_nt: TGTGCCAGCAATGACTCGGCGGGAGGCCCCACAGATACGCAGTATTTT

clone_size: -
v_call: TRBV5-4
j_call: TRBJ2-7
d_call: -
cdr3_aa: CASSLGASDSYEQYF
cdr3_nt: TGTGCCAGCAGCTTGGGGGCTAGCGACTCCTACGAGCAGTACTTC

clone_size: -
v_call: TRBV6-1
j_call: TRBJ1-4
d_call: -
cdr3_aa: CASSEGSGVGEKLFF
cdr3_nt: TGTGCCAGCAGTGAAGGTTCAGGAGTGGGTGAAAAACTGTTTTTT

clone_size: -
v_call: TRBV30
j_call: TRBJ2-2
d_call: -
cdr3_aa: CAWRTGNTGELFF
cdr3_nt: TGTGCCTGGAGGACGGGGAACACCGGGGAGCTGTTTTTT

clone_size: -
v_call: TRBV29-1
j_call: TRBJ2-1
d_call: TRBD2
cdr3_aa: CSAHGVAGVVEQFF
cdr3_nt: TGCAGCGCCCATGGGGTAGCGGGAGTTGTTGAGCAGTTCTTC

clone_size: -
v_call: TRBV19
j_call: TRBJ2-3
d_call: TRBD2
cdr3_aa: CASSIKGTSGRPVGPGRSTDTQYF
cdr3_nt: TGTGCCAGTAGTATCAAGGGCACTAGCGGGAGGCCCGTAGGCCCAGGAAGGAGCACAGATACGCAGTATTTT

clone_size: once
v_call: TRBV28
j_call: TRBJ1-4
d_call: TRBD1
cdr3_aa: CASRARTGVNFFNEKLFF
cdr3_nt: TGTGCCAGCAGGGCCCGGACAGGGGTAAACTTCTTTAATGAAAAACTGTTTTTT

clone_size: once
v_call: TRBV5-6
j_call: TRBJ2-3
d_call: TRBD2
cdr3_aa: CASSALAGGLPTDTQYF
cdr3_nt: TGTGCCAGCAGCGCTTTAGCGGGAGGGCTTCCCACAGATACGCAGTATTTT

clone_size: -
v_call: TRBV18
j_call: TRBJ2-2
d_call: -
cdr3_aa: CASSPPMGAGTGELFF
cdr3_nt: TGTGCCAGCTCACCACCGATGGGGGCCGGCACCGGGGAGCTGTTTTTT

clone_size: -
v_call: TRBV7-9
j_call: TRBJ1-1
d_call: -
cdr3_aa: CASSLERNTEAFF
cdr3_nt: TGTGCCAGCAGCTTAGAGAGGAATACTGAAGCTTTCTTT

clone_size: -
v_call: TRBV19
j_call: TRBJ2-1
d_call: TRBD1
cdr3_aa: CASSTHDRGRNEQFF
cdr3_nt: TGTGCCAGTAGTACGCACGACAGGGGGCGCAATGAGCAGTTCTTC

clone_size: -
v_call: TRBV3-1/TRBV3-2
j_call: TRBJ2-1
d_call: -
cdr3_aa: CASSPPIRGNEQFF
cdr3_nt: TGTGCCAGCAGCCCCCCAATCAGGGGCAATGAGCAGTTCTTC

clone_size: -
v_call: TRBV11-2
j_call: TRBJ2-4
d_call: TRBD1
cdr3_aa: CASSYDRGVGIQYF
cdr3_nt: TGTGCCAGCAGTTACGACAGGGGTGTCGGCATTCAGTACTTC

clone_size: -
v_call: TRBV7-2
j_call: TRBJ2-1
d_call: TRBD2
cdr3_aa: CASSWTSAGSYNEQFF
cdr3_nt: TGTGCCAGCAGCTGGACTAGCGCGGGCTCCTACAATGAGCAGTTCTTC

clone_size: -
v_call: TRBV7-2
j_call: TRBJ2-7
d_call: TRBD2
cdr3_aa: CASSPGEGPYEQYF
cdr3_nt: TGTGCCAGCAGCCCGGGGGAGGGCCCCTACGAGCAGTACTTC

clone_size: -
v_call: TRBV11-2
j_call: TRBJ2-1
d_call: -
cdr3_aa: CASREPNNEQFF
cdr3_nt: TGTGCCAGCAGGGAACCAAACAATGAGCAGTTCTTC

clone_size: -
v_call: TRBV7-9
j_call: TRBJ2-7
d_call: -
cdr3_aa: CASSPTGPPYEQYF
cdr3_nt: TGTGCCAGCAGCCCCACCGGGCCACCCTACGAGCAGTACTTC

clone_size: -
v_call: TRBV19
j_call: TRBJ2-1
d_call: -
cdr3_aa: CASRGVGHPNNEQFF
cdr3_nt: TGTGCCAGTAGGGGGGTTGGACATCCCAACAATGAGCAGTTCTTC

clone_size: -
v_call: TRBV5-4
j_call: TRBJ1-4
d_call: -
cdr3_aa: CASSRGRVTNEKLFF
cdr3_nt: TGTGCCAGCAGCAGGGGACGGGTAACTAATGAAAAACTGTTTTTT

clone_size: -
v_call: TRBV4-3
j_call: TRBJ2-3
d_call: -
cdr3_aa: CASSQDTYTDTQYF
cdr3_nt: TGCGCCAGCAGCCAAGATACTTACACAGATACGCAGTATTTT

clone_size: -
v_call: TRBV7-6
j_call: TRBJ2-1
d_call: TRBD2
cdr3_aa: CASSPRTLAAAYNEQFF
cdr3_nt: TGTGCCAGCAGCCCTAGGACCCTAGCGGCTGCCTACAATGAGCAGTTCTTC

clone_size: -
v_call: TRBV9
j_call: TRBJ2-7
d_call: TRBD2
cdr3_aa: CASSRTPSGTEQYF
cdr3_nt: TGTGCCAGCAGCCGTACCCCAAGCGGGACCGAGCAGTACTTC

clone_size: -
v_call: TRBV6-5
j_call: TRBJ1-5
d_call: -
cdr3_aa: CASSRGPGGRQPQHF
cdr3_nt: TGTGCCAGCAGCCGGGGACCAGGAGGAAGGCAGCCCCAGCATTTT

clone_size: -
v_call: TRBV5-1
j_call: TRBJ2-3
d_call: TRBD2
cdr3_aa: CASSSRTSGISTDTQYF
cdr3_nt: TGCGCCAGCAGCTCCAGGACTAGCGGGATTAGCACAGATACGCAGTATTTT

clone_size: -
v_call: TRBV28
j_call: TRBJ1-2
d_call: -
cdr3_aa: CASSLSPVLGYTF
cdr3_nt: TGTGCCAGCAGTTTATCTCCGGTCTTGGGCTACACCTTC

clone_size: few
v_call: TRBV7-6
j_call: TRBJ2-7
d_call: -
cdr3_aa: CASSNRDSYEQYF
cdr3_nt: TGTGCCAGCAGCAACAGGGATAGCTACGAGCAGTACTTC

clone_size: -
v_call: TRBV5-1
j_call: TRBJ2-5
d_call: TRBD2
cdr3_aa: CASSLPPRDYLKETQYF
cdr3_nt: TGCGCCAGCAGCTTGCCCCCTCGGGACTACCTGAAAGAGACCCAGTACTTC

clone_size: once
v_call: TRBV27
j_call: TRBJ2-7
d_call: -
cdr3_aa: CASRQQGAHEQYF
cdr3_nt: TGTGCCAGCAGGCAACAGGGCGCCCACGAGCAGTACTTC

clone_size: -
v_call: TRBV6-1
j_call: TRBJ1-5
d_call: -
cdr3_aa: CASSEAFKQPQHF
cdr3_nt: TGTGCCAGCAGTGAAGCTTTCAAGCAGCCCCAGCATTTT

clone_size: -
v_call: TRBV7-2
j_call: TRBJ2-7
d_call: TRBD1
cdr3_aa: CASSPGTAKYYEQYF
cdr3_nt: TGTGCCAGCAGCCCAGGGACAGCGAAGTACTACGAGCAGTACTTC

clone_size: -
v_call: TRBV27
j_call: TRBJ1-2
d_call: TRBD1
cdr3_aa: CASSLRGGAGYTF
cdr3_nt: TGTGCCAGCAGTTTACGAGGGGGCGCGGGCTACACCTTC

clone_size: -
v_call: TRBV28
j_call: TRBJ2-1
d_call: TRBD2
cdr3_aa: CASRRGLAGGSEFF
cdr3_nt: TGTGCCAGCAGACGAGGACTAGCGGGAGGGAGCGAGTTCTTC

clone_size: -
v_call: TRBV27
j_call: TRBJ2-7
d_call: TRBD2
cdr3_aa: CASSAGTSGNTYEQYF
cdr3_nt: TGTGCCAGCAGTGCCGGGACTAGCGGGAACACCTACGAGCAGTACTTC

clone_size: -
v_call: TRBV2
j_call: TRBJ2-1
d_call: -
cdr3_aa: CASSPGTGGYNEQFF
cdr3_nt: TGTGCCAGCAGCCCCGGGACTGGGGGGTACAATGAGCAGTTCTTC

clone_size: -
v_call: TRBV5-6
j_call: TRBJ1-3
d_call: TRBD1
cdr3_aa: CASSFFQGANTIYF
cdr3_nt: TGTGCCAGCAGCTTCTTCCAGGGGGCGAACACCATATATTTT

clone_size: -
v_call: TRBV5-8
j_call: TRBJ2-2
d_call: TRBD2
cdr3_aa: CASSLPGGKNTGELFF
cdr3_nt: TGTGCCAGCAGCTTGCCGGGGGGAAAGAACACCGGGGAGCTGTTTTTT

clone_size: -
v_call: TRBV2
j_call: TRBJ2-2
d_call: TRBD1
cdr3_aa: CASRGQGAYTGELFF
cdr3_nt: TGTGCCAGCAGGGGACAGGGGGCTTACACCGGGGAGCTGTTTTTT

clone_size: -
v_call: TRBV7-8
j_call: TRBJ2-1
d_call: TRBD2
cdr3_aa: CASSLGLAGGFGFF
cdr3_nt: TGTGCCAGCAGCCTGGGACTAGCGGGAGGGTTCGGGTTCTTC

clone_size: once
v_call: TRBV6-1
j_call: TRBJ2-2
d_call: TRBD1
cdr3_aa: CASSEQQGASGELFF
cdr3_nt: TGTGCCAGCAGTGAACAACAGGGGGCTAGCGGGGAGCTGTTTTTT